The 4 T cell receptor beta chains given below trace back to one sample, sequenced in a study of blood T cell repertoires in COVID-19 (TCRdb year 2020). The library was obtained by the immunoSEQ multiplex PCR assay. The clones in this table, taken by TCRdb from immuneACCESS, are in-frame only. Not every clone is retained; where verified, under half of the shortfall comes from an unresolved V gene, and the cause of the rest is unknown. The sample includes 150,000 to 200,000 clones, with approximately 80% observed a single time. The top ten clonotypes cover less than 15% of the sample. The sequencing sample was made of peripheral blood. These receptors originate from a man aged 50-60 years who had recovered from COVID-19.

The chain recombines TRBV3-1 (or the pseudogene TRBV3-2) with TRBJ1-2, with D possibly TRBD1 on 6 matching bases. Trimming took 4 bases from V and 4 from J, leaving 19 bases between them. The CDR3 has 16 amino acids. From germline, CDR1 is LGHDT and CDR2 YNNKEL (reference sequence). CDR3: CASSRHQGFEGYGYTF. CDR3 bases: TGTGCCAGCAGCCGCCACCAGGGGTTTGAGGGCTATGGCTACACCTTC.

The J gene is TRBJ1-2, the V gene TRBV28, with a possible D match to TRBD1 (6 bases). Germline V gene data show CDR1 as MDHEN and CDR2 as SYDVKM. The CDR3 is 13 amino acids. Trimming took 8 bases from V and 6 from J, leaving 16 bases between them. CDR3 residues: CASLIQGSDGYTF. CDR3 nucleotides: TGTGCCAGCCTTATTCAGGGGTCCGATGGCTACACCTTC.

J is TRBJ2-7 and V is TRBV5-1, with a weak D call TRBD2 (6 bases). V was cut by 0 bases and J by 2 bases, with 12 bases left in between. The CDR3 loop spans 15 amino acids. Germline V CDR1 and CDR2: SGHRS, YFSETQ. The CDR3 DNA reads TGCGCCAGCAGCTTGGATACGGGAGTTGCCTACGAGCAGTACTTC. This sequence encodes CASSLDTGVAYEQYF.

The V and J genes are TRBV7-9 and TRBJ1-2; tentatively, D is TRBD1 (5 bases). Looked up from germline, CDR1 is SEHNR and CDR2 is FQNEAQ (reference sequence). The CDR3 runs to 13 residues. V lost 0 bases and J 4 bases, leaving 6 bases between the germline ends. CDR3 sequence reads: CASSLAQGYGYTF. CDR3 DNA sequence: TGTGCCAGCAGCTTAGCTCAGGGCTATGGCTACACCTTC.